This TCR beta chain was profiled in a study of long-term antiretroviral therapy in people with HIV. No fewer than two post-ART and no fewer than one pre-ART PBMC samples existed for each donor. With regard to this clone: As yet, its antigen is unknown.

Runs used v3.0 of the immunoSEQ assay and were done at survey level. TCRdb keeps only in-frame clones here, not all; method: immunoSEQ multiplex PCR. There are about 7,800 clones in the sample; over 60% occur only once, and roughly 25% lies in the top ten. Per germline, CDR1 SGDLS and CDR2 YYNGEE. Germline trimming cut 0 bases from V and 4 bases from J; bases unmatched to any gene: 0. This CDR3 has 14 residues. Study-level points and caveats: No data on ART adherence, viral resistance or therapy changes.

The sequencing here drew on unsorted PBMCs, taken 0.6 years before starting antiretroviral therapy. This chain connects TRBV9 to TRBJ2-5; TRBD2 aligns across 10 bases. The source is a man between 40 and 49 years old with HIV. CDR3 sequence: CASSVERGGETQYF. DNA for the CDR3: TGTGCCAGCAGCGTAGAGCGGGGGGGAGAGACCCAGTACTTC.